The rows below give T cell receptor beta chains drawn from one sample of a study of neurological immune-mediated disorders. Via MiXCR, TCRdb re-called the 5' RACE reads, giving one row per CDR3 protein. The table records about 66,000 distinct CDR3 sequences, 4% to 6% of them present only once. Sequences were obtained from PBMCs. Source of these receptors: a woman in her thirties with multiple sclerosis. Both conserved end residues are part of each CDR3. The order of the fields is J gene, clone size, V gene, D gene, CDR3 DNA, CDR3 protein. D genes are given only for firm matches. Expanded clones get a size class; other rows say once, few or many, or leave the size out.

>TRBJ1-2|many|TRBV5-1|.
TGCGCCAGCAGTCCCGGGACTCCCCCCAGCTACACCTTC
CASSPGTPPSYTF
>TRBJ1-2|many|TRBV5-1|TRBD1
TGCGCCAGCAGCTTGGGTCAGGGGGCGCAAGGCTACACCTTC
CASSLGQGAQGYTF
>TRBJ1-1|.|TRBV6-1|.
TGTGCCAGCACCTCACCCCCTAGGGGCCAAACTGAAGCTTTCTTT
CASTSPPRGQTEAFF
>TRBJ1-1|few|TRBV20-1|TRBD1
TGCAGTGCGCCGATCCCCCGGGACAGTAACACTGAAGCTTTCTTT
CSAPIPRDSNTEAFF
>TRBJ2-7|.|TRBV13|.
TGTGCCAGCAGCATCCGGGACCCTACCTACGAGCAGTACTTC
CASSIRDPTYEQYF
>TRBJ1-6|many|TRBV7-9|TRBD1
TGTGCCAGCACTTCCGAACAGGGGGCTTATTCACCCCTCCACTTT
CASTSEQGAYSPLHF
>TRBJ2-3|many|TRBV12-3/TRBV12-4|.
TGTGCCAGCAGTTTATATCGGGGGACCACAGATACGCAGTATTTT
CASSLYRGTTDTQYF
>TRBJ1-2|many|TRBV5-1|.
TGCGCCAGCAGCCTTGCGACCTATGGCTACACCTTC
CASSLATYGYTF
>TRBJ1-1|many|TRBV20-1|.
TGCAGTGCTAGGGGACCGAATTCGGCTGAAGCTTTCTTT
CSARGPNSAEAFF
>TRBJ2-3|many|TRBV10-3|TRBD2
TGTGCCACCGGGGGGGACCAGGGCGCAGATACGCAGTATTTT
CATGGDQGADTQYF
>TRBJ2-5|many|TRBV4-1|.
TGCGCCAGCAGCCAAGCAGGACGGTACCAAGAGACCCAGTACTTC
CASSQAGRYQETQYF
>TRBJ2-7|many|TRBV3-1|.
TGTGCCAGCAGCCAAAGTGCCTACGAGCAGTACTTC
CASSQSAYEQYF
>TRBJ1-6|many|TRBV5-1|TRBD1
TGCGCCAGCAGCTTGGGGACAGGGGATTCACCCCTCCACTTT
CASSLGTGDSPLHF
>TRBJ2-5|.|TRBV3-1|TRBD1
TGTGCCAGCAGCCAAGATCAGGGGGCGCGATGGGAGACCCAGTACTTC
CASSQDQGARWETQYF
>TRBJ1-6|many|TRBV7-2|.
TGTGCCAGCAGGGAGGGAGAATGGAATTCACCCCTCAACTTT
CASREGEWNSPLNF
>TRBJ2-1|.|TRBV5-1|TRBD1
TGCGCCAGCAGCTTGGCGACAGGGGGCTCCTACAATGAGCAGTTCTTC
CASSLATGGSYNEQFF
>TRBJ2-5|many|TRBV12-3/TRBV12-4|TRBD2
TGTGCCAGCAGTTTGACTGGGGGGGGCCAAGAGACCCAGTACTTC
CASSLTGGGQETQYF
>TRBJ1-2|.|TRBV20-1|.
TGCAGTGCTCCAATCATTAAAGGCTACACCTTC
CSAPIIKGYTF
>TRBJ1-6|.|TRBV20-1|.
TGCAGTGCTAGAGATCCACGACAGGACTATTCACCCCTCAACTTT
CSARDPRQDYSPLNF
>TRBJ2-2|once|TRBV5-6|.
TGTGCCAGCAGCTTGGGGACCTACACCGGGGAGCTGTTTTTT
CASSLGTYTGELFF
>TRBJ2-7|many|TRBV20-1|.
TGCAGTGCTAGAGACGTAACGGGGAATCCCTGGGGCGAGCAGTACTTC
CSARDVTGNPWGEQYF
>TRBJ2-3|many|TRBV20-1|TRBD2
TGCAGTGCTAGGAGCGGGGGGAGCACAGATACGCAGTATTTT
CSARSGGSTDTQYF
>TRBJ2-3|many|TRBV28|TRBD1
TGTGCCAGCAGCAGACAGGGACCAGATACGCAGTATTTT
CASSRQGPDTQYF
>TRBJ2-2|many|TRBV20-1|.
TGCAGTGCTGGAGGACTACCTGAACCCGGGGAGCTGTTTTTT
CSAGGLPEPGELFF
>TRBJ1-2|many|TRBV5-1|TRBD1
TGCGCCAGCAGCGGAAGGGACAGGGGGCCGCGGGGCTATGGCTACACCTTC
CASSGRDRGPRGYGYTF
>TRBJ2-3|.|TRBV20-1|TRBD2
TGCAGTGCTAGCGGACTAGCGGGGGCAACCACAGATACGCAGTATTTT
CSASGLAGATTDTQYF
>TRBJ2-3|many|TRBV20-1|.
TGCAGTGCTCCCGCTACGATGGATACGCAGTATTTT
CSAPATMDTQYF
>TRBJ1-1|many|TRBV7-2|.
TGTGCCAGCAGCCTGGGTAGCAGCACTGAAGCTTTCTTT
CASSLGSSTEAFF
>TRBJ2-1|many|TRBV10-2|.
TGCGCCAGCAGTGCCTATAGAAGCTCCTACAATGAGCAGTTCTTC
CASSAYRSSYNEQFF
>TRBJ1-5|few|TRBV5-1|TRBD1
TGCGCCAGCAGCCTGGAGGAGGGAGACAGGGCTAGCCAGCATTTT
CASSLEEGDRASQHF
>TRBJ2-1|many|TRBV9|TRBD2
TGTGCCAGCAGCAAGACTAGCGGGGTTTATCCGGGGAATGAGCAGTTCTTC
CASSKTSGVYPGNEQFF
>TRBJ2-2|once|TRBV5-1|.
TGCGCCAGCAGCCCCGAGGGGACCGGTGAGCTGTTTTTT
CASSPEGTGELFF
>TRBJ1-2|many|TRBV4-2|.
TGTGCCAGCAGCCAAGATTCGGGGGCTGATGGCTACACCTTC
CASSQDSGADGYTF
>TRBJ2-1|many|TRBV12-3/TRBV12-4|.
TGTGCCAGCAGTTCGGGGGCCCTCGAGCAGTTCTTC
CASSSGALEQFF
>TRBJ1-2|.|TRBV5-1|TRBD1
TGCGCCAGCAGCCGGGACAGGGGAATTGGCTACACCTTC
CASSRDRGIGYTF
>TRBJ2-2|.|TRBV12-3/TRBV12-4|.
TGTGCCAGCAGTTCTATCACAGGGTTTCTGAACACCGGGGAGCTGTTTTTT
CASSSITGFLNTGELFF
>TRBJ1-6|.|TRBV6-4|.
TGTGCCAGCAGTGAATTCTCGGGGAGCTCACCCCTCCACTTT
CASSEFSGSSPLHF
>TRBJ2-1|many|TRBV5-4|.
TGTGCCAGCAGCTTGGTGGGTATCGGGACCGGAGTCTGGGAGCAGTTCTTC
CASSLVGIGTGVWEQFF
>TRBJ1-1|many|TRBV20-1|TRBD1
TGCAGTGCTAGTGAGGGACAGTTAATTATGAACACTGAAGCTTTCTTT
CSASEGQLIMNTEAFF
>TRBJ1-4|many|TRBV20-1|.
TGCAGTGCTAGAGGGGGCATGCCTAATGAAAAACTGTTTTTT
CSARGGMPNEKLFF
>TRBJ1-4|many|TRBV3-1|TRBD1
TGTGCCAGCACCCCCCAGGGGGATGAAAAACTGTTTTTT
CASTPQGDEKLFF